This T cell receptor (beta chain) was sequenced during a study of PD-L1 blockade in urothelial cancer. Study-wide background: T cells were recovered from blood samples at a median of around 140,000.

TCR analog templates of synthetic origin were spiked into each PCR. Here immunoSEQ multiplex PCR was the method, and the copy in TCRdb shows in-frame clones only, minus some. The sample gives approximately 110,000 clones, roughly 88% of which show up once; about 2.3% is in the top ten. Germline V gene sequence: CDR1 SEHNR, CDR2 FQNEAQ (reference sequence). This CDR3 has 14 residues. Trimming removed 5 bases at V and 0 bases at J, with 9 bases between. Sequencing was performed on PBMCs, taken around atezolizumab (anti-PD-L1) treatment. This sequence was found in a man aged 50-60 years with urothelial cancer. The V and J genes are TRBV7-9 and TRBJ2-3, with D hard to call. CDR3 region: CASSETSSTDTQYF. DNA of the CDR3: TGTGCCAGCAGCGAGACAAGTAGCACAGATACGCAGTATTTT.